These T cell receptor beta chains were read from a single sample in a study of T cells in Graves' hyperthyroidism and ophthalmopathy. TCRdb itself ran the multiplex PCR reads through MiXCR, one entry per CDR3 protein. This sample has some 620,000 distinct CDR3 sequences, with 15% to 20% found just once. The sequenced material came from blood. These receptors all come from a woman in her twenties or thirties with Graves' hyperthyroidism. Each CDR3 is given with its conserved first and last residue. A D gene is named only where the DNA matches it firmly. Size values are once, few and many counts, or a class for expanded clones, and some rows have none.

clone_size: .
j_call: TRBJ2-7
v_call: TRBV7-8
d_call: .
cdr3_nt: TGTGCCAGCAGCTTATCCCGGTCGCTGAATCAGCCCCAGCGTCTAACGGTCGAGCAGTACTTC
cdr3_aa: CASSLSRSLNQPQRLTVEQYF

clone_size: .
j_call: TRBJ2-7
v_call: TRBV24-1
d_call: TRBD1
cdr3_nt: TGTGCCACCCAGGGACAGGGGCCTTCCTACGAGCAGTACTTC
cdr3_aa: CATQGQGPSYEQYF

clone_size: few
j_call: TRBJ2-3
v_call: TRBV20-1
d_call: .
cdr3_nt: TGCAGTGCTAGGTCTTTTGCGGGAAGCACAGATACGCAGTATTTT
cdr3_aa: CSARSFAGSTDTQYF

clone_size: .
j_call: TRBJ1-2
v_call: TRBV4-2
d_call: .
cdr3_nt: TGTGCCAGCAGCATCACCGGGGGGGTGGACGGGAAAGGCTACACCTTC
cdr3_aa: CASSITGGVDGKGYTF

clone_size: few
j_call: TRBJ2-1
v_call: TRBV5-4
d_call: TRBD2
cdr3_nt: TGTGCCAGCAGCTTCTCTTCGTCTAGCGGGAGGAATGAGCAGTTCTTC
cdr3_aa: CASSFSSSSGRNEQFF

clone_size: many
j_call: TRBJ1-1
v_call: TRBV27
d_call: TRBD1
cdr3_nt: TGTGCCAGCAGTCCCGGACAGGTTTCTGAAGCTTTCTTT
cdr3_aa: CASSPGQVSEAFF

clone_size: many
j_call: TRBJ1-2
v_call: TRBV28
d_call: .
cdr3_nt: TGTGCCAGCAGGCCCCCTTGGGGCGGCTATGGCTACACCTTC
cdr3_aa: CASRPPWGGYGYTF

clone_size: many
j_call: TRBJ2-7
v_call: TRBV6-5
d_call: TRBD1
cdr3_nt: TGTGCCAGCAGCTACGGACAGGGCTCCTACGAGCAGTACTTC
cdr3_aa: CASSYGQGSYEQYF

clone_size: .
j_call: TRBJ2-1
v_call: TRBV18
d_call: TRBD2
cdr3_nt: TGTGCCAGCTCACCCCTAGCGGGAGAGAAATACAATGAGCAGTTCTTC
cdr3_aa: CASSPLAGEKYNEQFF

clone_size: few
j_call: TRBJ1-2
v_call: TRBV19
d_call: .
cdr3_nt: TGTGCCAGTAGTCTGAGGCGGGACATTCGCAACTATGGCTACACCTTC
cdr3_aa: CASSLRRDIRNYGYTF

clone_size: few
j_call: TRBJ1-4
v_call: TRBV28
d_call: .
cdr3_nt: TGTGCCAGCAGTACTTGGACCGGAGGCCTAAATGAAAAACTGTTTTTT
cdr3_aa: CASSTWTGGLNEKLFF

clone_size: few
j_call: TRBJ1-2
v_call: TRBV5-1
d_call: TRBD1
cdr3_nt: TGCGCCAGCAGCTTGGGAGGAGGGACAGGGTATGGCTACACCTTC
cdr3_aa: CASSLGGGTGYGYTF

clone_size: .
j_call: TRBJ1-4
v_call: TRBV24-1
d_call: .
cdr3_nt: TGTGCCACCAGTGATCACCCTAATGAAAAACTGTTTTTT
cdr3_aa: CATSDHPNEKLFF

clone_size: .
j_call: TRBJ2-3
v_call: TRBV9
d_call: .
cdr3_nt: TGTGCCAGCAGCCCGCAACCCGGGCTGGCGGGCACAGATACGCAGTATTTT
cdr3_aa: CASSPQPGLAGTDTQYF

clone_size: few
j_call: TRBJ2-2
v_call: TRBV11-2
d_call: .
cdr3_nt: TGTGCCAGCAGCTTATACTGGCGCGGGGAGCTGTTTTTT
cdr3_aa: CASSLYWRGELFF

clone_size: few
j_call: TRBJ2-7
v_call: TRBV11-2
d_call: .
cdr3_nt: TGTGCCAGCAGCTTCTGGCAGGATCCCTACGAGCAGTACTTC
cdr3_aa: CASSFWQDPYEQYF

clone_size: .
j_call: TRBJ2-3
v_call: TRBV5-1
d_call: TRBD2
cdr3_nt: TGCGCCAGCAGCCTACTGACTAGCGGCCCAGATACGCAGTATTTT
cdr3_aa: CASSLLTSGPDTQYF

clone_size: many
j_call: TRBJ2-3
v_call: TRBV6-1
d_call: .
cdr3_nt: TGTGCCAGCGTATTAACATCGGGGCCGTACACAGATACGCAGTATTTT
cdr3_aa: CASVLTSGPYTDTQYF

clone_size: .
j_call: TRBJ1-5
v_call: TRBV6-1
d_call: .
cdr3_nt: TGTGCCAGCAGCAACCGCCAACGGGGGGGCCAGCATTTT
cdr3_aa: CASSNRQRGGQHF

clone_size: .
j_call: TRBJ1-4
v_call: TRBV6-2/TRBV6-3
d_call: .
cdr3_nt: TGTGCCAGCAGCCGGACTAATGAAAAACTGTTTTTT
cdr3_aa: CASSRTNEKLFF

clone_size: many
j_call: TRBJ2-5
v_call: TRBV20-1
d_call: .
cdr3_nt: TGCAGTGCTAGAAGCTACGAGACCCAGTACTTC
cdr3_aa: CSARSYETQYF

clone_size: many
j_call: TRBJ2-1
v_call: TRBV7-9
d_call: TRBD2
cdr3_nt: TGTGCCAGCAGCCCGGAGGGCGGGAGAGAGTTCTTC
cdr3_aa: CASSPEGGREFF

clone_size: many
j_call: TRBJ2-1
v_call: TRBV25-1
d_call: .
cdr3_nt: TGTGCCAGCAGTGATACTATAGCGGCAGCTGGGGAGCAGTTCTTC
cdr3_aa: CASSDTIAAAGEQFF

clone_size: few
j_call: TRBJ2-2
v_call: TRBV7-2
d_call: .
cdr3_nt: TGTGCCAGCAGCTTAGCAGCATGGAGGACCACCGGGGAGCTGTTTTTT
cdr3_aa: CASSLAAWRTTGELFF

clone_size: few
j_call: TRBJ2-3
v_call: TRBV9
d_call: TRBD1
cdr3_nt: TGTGCCAGCAGCGCGCCGGATCCCCCTGGGACAGGTGATGAAGATACGCAGTATTTT
cdr3_aa: CASSAPDPPGTGDEDTQYF

clone_size: .
j_call: TRBJ2-3
v_call: TRBV19
d_call: .
cdr3_nt: TGTGCCAGTAGTGCTCAGGGAGCAGATACGCAGTATTTT
cdr3_aa: CASSAQGADTQYF

clone_size: .
j_call: TRBJ2-7
v_call: TRBV20-1
d_call: TRBD2
cdr3_nt: TGCGGTGCTAGAGATCGATTTCGGGGGGTGGGCTACGAGCAGTACTTC
cdr3_aa: CGARDRFRGVGYEQYF

clone_size: many
j_call: TRBJ2-1
v_call: TRBV5-1
d_call: .
cdr3_nt: TGCGCCAGCAGCTTGAGGGCAAACTTTGAGCAGTTCTTC
cdr3_aa: CASSLRANFEQFF

clone_size: many
j_call: TRBJ2-1
v_call: TRBV27
d_call: TRBD2
cdr3_nt: TGTGCCAGCAGAAAAGGGACTAGCGGGAGACTCCCAAGCTCCTACAATGAGCAGTTCTTC
cdr3_aa: CASRKGTSGRLPSSYNEQFF

clone_size: many
j_call: TRBJ1-4
v_call: TRBV28
d_call: .
cdr3_nt: TGTGCCAGTTCCGTAGGGGGAGATAATGAAAAACTGTTTTTT
cdr3_aa: CASSVGGDNEKLFF

clone_size: many
j_call: TRBJ2-1
v_call: TRBV28
d_call: TRBD2
cdr3_nt: TGTGCCAGCAGCATCCGTAGCGGGAGCATAGATGAGCAGTTCTTC
cdr3_aa: CASSIRSGSIDEQFF

clone_size: .
j_call: TRBJ2-7
v_call: TRBV20-1
d_call: TRBD2
cdr3_nt: TGCAGTGCTAGAGATCGGTCTAGCGGGAGATATTACGAGCAGTACTTC
cdr3_aa: CSARDRSSGRYYEQYF

clone_size: few
j_call: TRBJ1-5
v_call: TRBV28
d_call: .
cdr3_nt: TGTGCCAGCAGTTTGGGGGGGAGCCCCCGGCAGCCCCAGCATTTT
cdr3_aa: CASSLGGSPRQPQHF

clone_size: .
j_call: TRBJ2-1
v_call: TRBV9
d_call: TRBD2
cdr3_nt: TGTGCCAGCAGCACGCGACTAGCGGGTGATTACAATGAGCAGTTCTTC
cdr3_aa: CASSTRLAGDYNEQFF

clone_size: .
j_call: TRBJ2-6
v_call: TRBV12-3/TRBV12-4
d_call: .
cdr3_nt: TGTGCCAGCAAAACTCGGGCTGGAGCTGGGGCCAACGTCCTGACTTTC
cdr3_aa: CASKTRAGAGANVLTF

clone_size: many
j_call: TRBJ1-2
v_call: TRBV28
d_call: .
cdr3_nt: TGTGCCAGCAGCCCAACGCCGGGAGGCTACACCTTC
cdr3_aa: CASSPTPGGYTF

clone_size: .
j_call: TRBJ2-7
v_call: TRBV4-1
d_call: .
cdr3_nt: TGCGCCAGCAGCCATGTAAAAGATTCGTACGAGCAGTACTTC
cdr3_aa: CASSHVKDSYEQYF

clone_size: many
j_call: TRBJ2-1
v_call: TRBV12-3/TRBV12-4
d_call: TRBD2
cdr3_nt: TGTGCCAGCAGTTTCCCCCGGGAGGATCCCTACAATGAGCAGTTCTTC
cdr3_aa: CASSFPREDPYNEQFF

clone_size: .
j_call: TRBJ2-3
v_call: TRBV19
d_call: TRBD2
cdr3_nt: TGTGCCAGTAGTAAATTTAGCGGGAGTGCAGATACGCAGTATTTT
cdr3_aa: CASSKFSGSADTQYF

clone_size: many
j_call: TRBJ1-1
v_call: TRBV2
d_call: .
cdr3_nt: TGTGCCAGCCTTTATGCAGGGGTCGGGACTGAAGCTTTCTTT
cdr3_aa: CASLYAGVGTEAFF

clone_size: few
j_call: TRBJ2-7
v_call: TRBV27
d_call: TRBD1
cdr3_nt: TGTGCCAGCAGTACAAGGGACAGGGCGAACGAGCAGTACTTC
cdr3_aa: CASSTRDRANEQYF

clone_size: few
j_call: TRBJ2-3
v_call: TRBV7-2
d_call: .
cdr3_nt: TGTGCCAGCAGCTTAGTCGTAACTAGCACAGATACGCAGTATTTT
cdr3_aa: CASSLVVTSTDTQYF

clone_size: few
j_call: TRBJ2-5
v_call: TRBV6-1
d_call: .
cdr3_nt: TGTGCCAGCAGCCGCCTCTACAGGGCACAAGAGACCCAGTACTTC
cdr3_aa: CASSRLYRAQETQYF

clone_size: few
j_call: TRBJ2-3
v_call: TRBV19
d_call: .
cdr3_nt: TGTGCCAGTAGCATAAAGACAGGCACAGATACGCAGTATTTT
cdr3_aa: CASSIKTGTDTQYF

clone_size: few
j_call: TRBJ2-7
v_call: TRBV20-1
d_call: .
cdr3_nt: TGCAGTGCTAGAGATATGAAACAGCCATACGAGCAGTACTTC
cdr3_aa: CSARDMKQPYEQYF

clone_size: many
j_call: TRBJ1-2
v_call: TRBV12-3/TRBV12-4
d_call: .
cdr3_nt: TGTGCCAGCAGTTTGGCCGGGACGTCGTCCGGCTACACCTTC
cdr3_aa: CASSLAGTSSGYTF

clone_size: many
j_call: TRBJ2-7
v_call: TRBV6-1
d_call: TRBD2
cdr3_nt: TGTGCCAGCAGACGACAGCGGGAGGGCTCCTACGAGCAGTACTTC
cdr3_aa: CASRRQREGSYEQYF

clone_size: many
j_call: TRBJ1-2
v_call: TRBV20-1
d_call: TRBD1
cdr3_nt: TGCAGTGCTAGAATCCGACAGGGGGGCTATGGCTACACCTTC
cdr3_aa: CSARIRQGGYGYTF

clone_size: many
j_call: TRBJ2-1
v_call: TRBV27
d_call: TRBD2
cdr3_nt: TGTGCCAGCATCGGAACTAGCGGGAGTAATGAGCAGTTCTTC
cdr3_aa: CASIGTSGSNEQFF

clone_size: .
j_call: TRBJ1-5
v_call: TRBV20-1
d_call: TRBD1
cdr3_nt: TGCAGTGCGAGTGCAGGGGGCCGACAGCCCCAGCATTTT
cdr3_aa: CSASAGGRQPQHF

clone_size: many
j_call: TRBJ2-7
v_call: TRBV20-1
d_call: .
cdr3_nt: TGCAGTGCTAGGACAGGCCTTGGCTACGAGCAGTACTTC
cdr3_aa: CSARTGLGYEQYF

clone_size: .
j_call: TRBJ1-6
v_call: TRBV29-1
d_call: .
cdr3_nt: TGCAGCGTTGCCCAATGGTTGGATTCACCCCTCCACTTT
cdr3_aa: CSVAQWLDSPLHF

clone_size: few
j_call: TRBJ1-3
v_call: TRBV30
d_call: .
cdr3_nt: TGTGCCTGGAGTGTGCTCCTATACTCTGGAAACACCATATATTTT
cdr3_aa: CAWSVLLYSGNTIYF